This TCR beta chain was captured in a study of CD8+CD57+ T cells in acquired aplastic anemia (dated by TCRdb to the late 2010s). Describing the broader study: DNA extracted from sorted CD4+ and CD8+ cells had a mean of approximately 3.3 ug, with a range of roughly 0.18 to 27.4 ug. CD8+CD57+ expansion was defined as frequency above the mean frequency observed in healthy subjects. Overall results and qualifications from the work: About 28 CD8+ CDR3 sequences were found in both patients and controls but appeared to be highly expressed in patients and within the immunodominant clones of the patients. Between patients and healthy controls, no significant difference in CD8+ Simpson's diversity was found (P=0.060).

Genomic DNA was used as template for profiling of TCR beta VDJ combinations and CDR3 sequences. An Illumina HiSeq 2000 was used for TCR repertoire sequencing. The study's own analysis went as follows. Repertoire assessment relied on Simpson's diversity index, CDR3 size and DJ length profiles, and TRBV/TRBJ rearrangement plots. The most abundant DNA sequence in the deep sequencing data was taken as the immunodominant clone. CDR3 amino acid sequences were screened for sharing across subjects and were compared with published repertoires and the VDJdb database. In TCRdb, the public reads were trimmed at Q25 with fastp and aligned with MiXCR, with productive beta chains retained. Each CDR3 protein gets just one entry, which takes the most common genes and DNA from the rows behind it. The V and J calls, along with clone size, are taken from TCRdb and not from the paper's own processing. This sample holds hundreds of thousands of distinct CDR3 sequences; 25% to 40% were observed only once. The ten largest clones take up 0.7% to 1% of the sample.

Looking up the germline V gene yields CDR1 SGHTA and CDR2 FQGNSA. The CDR3 contains 12 residues, cysteine and phenylalanine counted. Of all the DNA, just the CDR3 is kept, 36 bases in frame from base 1. V is trimmed back by 11 bases and J by 2 bases, and the junction contains 5 bases that no gene match accounts for. Flow cytometry had shown CD8+CD57+ cell expansion in the patients selected for sequencing. Severe acquired aplastic anemia was diagnosed in all patients according to International Study of Aplastic Anemia and Agranulocytosis and Camitta criteria. Patients had received no therapy at the time of blood sampling. In the study, sorted CD4+ and CD8+ blood T cells from patients with severe aplastic anemia and from healthy subjects underwent deep sequencing of TCR repertoires. In the USA, patient enrollment took place under clinicaltrials.gov protocols 00001620, 01623167, 00001397, 00071045, 00081523 and 00961064. Ficoll-Paque density gradient centrifugation was used to isolate peripheral blood mononuclear cells. Before DNA was extracted, CD4+ and CD8+ T cells were sorted using either FACS or magnetic beads.

This clonotype has a handful of counts. The antigen it binds to is not known. Base qualities were left out, and no much larger clone turns up one base away. The specimen was sorted CD4+, CD8+, or CD8+CD57+ T cells (not recorded which) from PBMCs. This clonotype originated in a human donor with aplastic anemia. The V and J segments used are TRBV7-2 and TRBJ2-7; the junction holds 8 bases that match TRBD1. The nucleotides read TGTGCCGGACAGGGTGGGCCCTACGAGCAGTACTTC. The translation is CAGQGGPYEQYF.